The rows below give T cell receptor beta chains drawn from one sample of a study of regulatory T cells in long-lasting Graves disease. TCRdb reanalysed the multiplex PCR reads using MiXCR and keeps one entry per CDR3 protein. In the table there are roughly 300,000 distinct CDR3 sequences, roughly 21% of which are singletons. The sample here was peripheral blood mononuclear cells (PBMCs), taken when the disease was refractory, from a patient treated with antithyroid drugs. These receptors came from a female donor with Graves disease. Both conserved end residues are part of each CDR3. Fields, in order: clone size, J gene, V gene, D gene, CDR3 protein, CDR3 DNA. A D gene is named only where the DNA matches it firmly. Size is stated for part of the rows, as once, few or many counts, or as a class when the clone is expanded.

>.|TRBJ1-1|TRBV7-9|.
CASSLGGADNTEAFF
TGTGCCAGCAGCTTAGGGGGGGCAGACAACACTGAAGCTTTCTTT
>.|TRBJ2-5|TRBV15|.
CATSRDRELWLQETQYF
TGTGCCACCAGCAGAGATCGGGAACTCTGGCTACAAGAGACCCAGTACTTC
>.|TRBJ2-2|TRBV19|.
CASSITYTLGDLSGELFF
TGTGCCAGTAGTATTACCTACACTTTGGGGGATCTAAGCGGGGAGCTGTTTTTT
>.|TRBJ2-2|TRBV27|.
CASSPTGYTGELFF
TGTGCCAGCAGTCCTACAGGGTACACCGGGGAGCTGTTTTTT
>many|TRBJ2-2|TRBV2|TRBD2
CASRGLAANTGELFF
TGTGCCAGCAGGGGACTAGCGGCGAACACCGGGGAGCTGTTTTTT
>many|TRBJ1-1|TRBV6-2/TRBV6-3|.
CASSRTVNTEAFF
TGTGCCAGCAGCCGGACAGTGAACACTGAAGCTTTCTTT
>few|TRBJ2-7|TRBV4-1|TRBD2
CASSAPGLEKGEQYF
TGCGCCAGCAGTGCCCCAGGACTAGAGAAGGGAGAGCAGTACTTC
>few|TRBJ2-7|TRBV28|.
CASSQLGDSYEQYF
TGTGCCAGCAGCCAACTAGGAGACTCCTACGAGCAGTACTTC
>many|TRBJ1-1|TRBV28|.
CASSLDTGGTEAFF
TGTGCCAGCAGTCTAGATACCGGAGGCACTGAAGCTTTCTTT
>.|TRBJ1-1|TRBV6-1|.
CASRATGYTEAFF
TGTGCCAGCAGAGCTACAGGGTACACTGAAGCTTTCTTT
>many|TRBJ1-4|TRBV14|.
CASSQMGTATNEKLFF
TGTGCCAGCAGCCAGATGGGTACAGCAACTAATGAAAAACTGTTTTTT
>many|TRBJ1-1|TRBV12-3/TRBV12-4|.
CASSLSLTAYTEAFF
TGTGCCAGCAGTCTCTCCCTTACAGCTTACACTGAAGCTTTCTTT
>many|TRBJ2-3|TRBV12-3/TRBV12-4|TRBD2
CASSFPGLTRVTQYF
TGTGCCAGCAGTTTCCCGGGACTAACTCGGGTTACGCAGTATTTT
>many|TRBJ2-7|TRBV2|.
CASSGTFLSYEQYF
TGTGCCAGCAGTGGGACTTTCCTCTCCTACGAGCAGTACTTC
>few|TRBJ2-2|TRBV7-2|TRBD1
CASSPRQGLNTGELFF
TGTGCCAGCAGCCCGAGACAGGGGCTGAACACCGGGGAGCTGTTTTTT
>few|TRBJ2-7|TRBV7-2|.
CASSLGLFSSYEQYF
TGTGCCAGCAGCTTAGGGTTATTTAGCTCCTACGAGCAGTACTTC
>.|TRBJ2-6|TRBV4-3|.
CASSQGETNSGANVLTF
TGCGCCAGCAGCCAGGGGGAAACCAATTCTGGGGCCAACGTCCTGACTTTC
>.|TRBJ2-3|TRBV11-2|TRBD2
CASSLHGRSDTQYF
TGTGCCAGCAGCTTACACGGGAGGTCAGATACGCAGTATTTT
>few|TRBJ1-6|TRBV27|TRBD1
CASSWTGIFSPIHF
TGTGCCAGCAGTTGGACAGGGATATTCTCACCCATCCACTTT
>many|TRBJ1-2|TRBV28|.
CASSSDSYGYTF
TGTGCCAGCAGCTCCGACAGCTATGGCTACACCTTC
>many|TRBJ2-2|TRBV5-1|TRBD2
CASSTIAGGDTGELFF
TGCGCCAGCAGCACGATAGCGGGAGGCGACACCGGGGAGCTGTTTTTT
>many|TRBJ2-2|TRBV6-1|TRBD2
CASSPSGMVTGELFF
TGTGCCAGCAGTCCCAGCGGGATGGTGACCGGGGAGCTGTTTTTT
>few|TRBJ2-4|TRBV28|TRBD1
CASSRRGGQGDIQYF
TGTGCCAGCAGCCGAAGGGGGGGACAGGGAGACATTCAGTACTTC
>many|TRBJ1-5|TRBV28|TRBD1
CASSSPRQGGNQPQHF
TGTGCCAGCAGTTCCCCACGACAGGGAGGTAATCAGCCCCAGCATTTT
>many|TRBJ2-4|TRBV28|TRBD1
CASSLGQGPIKNIQYF
TGTGCCAGCAGTCTGGGACAGGGGCCCATTAAAAACATTCAGTACTTC